The clone carrying this T cell receptor beta chain has a count of ten or more. What it binds is unknown. TCRdb passed the 5' RACE reads through MiXCR, listing each CDR3 protein once. The profile shows some 46,000 distinct CDR3 sequences, 6% to 7% of them singletons. The sample originates from a study of T-cell memory formation after mild COVID-19. Study summary: Largely, the TCR clusters proved donor specific.

Findings and limits, study-wide: Shrinking CD4+ clones resided mostly in CM and EM, and CD8+ ones in EMRA. Clones shrinking between day 15 and 85 showed a balanced CD4/CD8 split, and those that grew later tilted toward CD4+. Cross-reactive memory apparently joined, as some responding clones appeared in pre-infection memory.

Source material: PBMCs or a T cell subset sorted from them (not recorded which). This receptor was identified in an adult who had mild COVID-19 (a few samples of this study predate the infection). Cell type and time point are not known.

The CDR3 is CASSLGTSGSNEQFF. Written as DNA, the CDR3 is TGTGCCAGCAGTTTGGGGACTAGCGGGAGTAATGAGCAGTTCTTC. The V call is TRBV12-3 or TRBV12-4, the J call TRBJ2-1; TRBD2 agrees at 14 bases. The V and J ends lost 3 bases and 7 bases, in that order; junction bases with no gene match: 2. There are 15 residues in the CDR3.